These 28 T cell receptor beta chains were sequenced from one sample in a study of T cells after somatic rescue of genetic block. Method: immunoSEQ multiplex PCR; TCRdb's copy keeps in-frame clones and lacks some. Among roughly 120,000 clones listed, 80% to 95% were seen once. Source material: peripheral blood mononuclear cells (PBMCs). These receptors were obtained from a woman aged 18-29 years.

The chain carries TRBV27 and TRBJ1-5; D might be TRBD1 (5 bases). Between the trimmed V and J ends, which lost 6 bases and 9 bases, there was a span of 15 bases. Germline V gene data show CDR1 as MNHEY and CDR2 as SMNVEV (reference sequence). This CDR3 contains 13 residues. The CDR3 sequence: CASREGFTAPQHF. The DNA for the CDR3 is TGTGCCAGCAGGGAGGGGTTTACCGCGCCCCAGCATTTT.

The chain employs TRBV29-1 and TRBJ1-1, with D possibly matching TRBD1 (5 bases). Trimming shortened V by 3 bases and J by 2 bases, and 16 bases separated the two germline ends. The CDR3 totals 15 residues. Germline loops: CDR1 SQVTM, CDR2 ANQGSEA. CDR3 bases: TGCAGCGTTGAGGTATCAGGGAGTCCCAACACTGAAGCTTTCTTT. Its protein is CSVEVSGSPNTEAFF. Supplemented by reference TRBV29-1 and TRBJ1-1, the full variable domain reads SAVISQKPSRDICQRGTSLTIQCQVDSQVTMMFWYRQQPGQSLTLIATANQGSEATYESGFVIDKFPISRPNLTFSTLTVSNMSPEDSSIYLCSVEVSGSPNTEAFFGQGTRLTVV.

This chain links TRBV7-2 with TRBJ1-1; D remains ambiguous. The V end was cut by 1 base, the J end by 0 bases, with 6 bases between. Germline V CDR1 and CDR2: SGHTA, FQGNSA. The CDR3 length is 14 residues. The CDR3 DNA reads TGTGCCAGCAGCTTAGAGGCGGTGAACACTGAAGCTTTCTTT. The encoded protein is CASSLEAVNTEAFF.

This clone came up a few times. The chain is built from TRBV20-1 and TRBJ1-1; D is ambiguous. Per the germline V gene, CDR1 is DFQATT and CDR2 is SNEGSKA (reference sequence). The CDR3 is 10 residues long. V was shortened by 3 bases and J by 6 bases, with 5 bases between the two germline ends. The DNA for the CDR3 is TGCAGTGCTAGCGCACCTGAAGCTTTCTTT. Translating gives CSASAPEAFF.

CDR3 sequence reads: CASSVDPNTEAFF. The DNA for the CDR3 is TGTGCCAGCAGTGTCGACCCGAACACTGAAGCTTTCTTT. The rearrangement links TRBV6-1 to TRBJ1-1, with D hard to call. Germline values: CDR1 MNHNS, CDR2 SASEGT. This CDR3 contains 13 residues. Trimming took 4 bases from V and 1 from J, leaving 7 bases between them.

CDR3 in amino acids: CASSSAYEQYF. The CDR3 region has the DNA TGTGCCAGCAGTTCTGCCTACGAGCAGTACTTC. J is TRBJ2-5 and V is TRBV28; D ambiguous. TRBJ2-7 explains the end of the DNA better; the J call may be wrong. The germline CDR1 and CDR2 sequences are MDHEN and SYDVKM. This CDR3 is 11 amino acids long.

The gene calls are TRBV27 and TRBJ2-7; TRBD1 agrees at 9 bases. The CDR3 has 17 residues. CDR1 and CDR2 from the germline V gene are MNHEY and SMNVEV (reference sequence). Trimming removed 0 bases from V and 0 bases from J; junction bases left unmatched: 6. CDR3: CASSLSTGGLSSYEQYF. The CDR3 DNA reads TGTGCCAGCAGTTTATCAACAGGGGGCCTAAGCTCCTACGAGCAGTACTTC.

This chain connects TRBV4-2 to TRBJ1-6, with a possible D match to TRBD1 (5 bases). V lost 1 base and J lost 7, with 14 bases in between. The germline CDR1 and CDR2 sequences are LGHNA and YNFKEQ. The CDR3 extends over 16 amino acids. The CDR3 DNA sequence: TGTGCCAGCAGCCAAGGTAGCCTCAGGGAAAATTCACCCCTCCACTTT. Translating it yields CASSQGSLRENSPLHF.

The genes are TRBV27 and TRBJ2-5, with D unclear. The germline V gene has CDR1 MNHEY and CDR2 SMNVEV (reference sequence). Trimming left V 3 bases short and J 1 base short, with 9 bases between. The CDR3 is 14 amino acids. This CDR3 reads CASSLNYPQETQYF. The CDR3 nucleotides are TGTGCCAGCAGTTTGAACTACCCCCAAGAGACCCAGTACTTC.

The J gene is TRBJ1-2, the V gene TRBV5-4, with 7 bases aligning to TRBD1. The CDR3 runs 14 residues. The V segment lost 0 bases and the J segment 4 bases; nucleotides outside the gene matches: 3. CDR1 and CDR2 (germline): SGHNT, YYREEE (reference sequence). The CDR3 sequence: CASSLDNRGYGYTF. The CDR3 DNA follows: TGTGCCAGCAGCTTGGACAACAGGGGCTATGGCTACACCTTC. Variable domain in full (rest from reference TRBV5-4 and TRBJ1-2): ETGVTQSPTHLIKTRGQQVTLRCSSQSGHNTVSWYQQALGQGPQFIFQYYREEENGRGNFPPRFSGLQFPNYSSELNVNALELDDSALYLCASSLDNRGYGYTFGSGTRLTVV.

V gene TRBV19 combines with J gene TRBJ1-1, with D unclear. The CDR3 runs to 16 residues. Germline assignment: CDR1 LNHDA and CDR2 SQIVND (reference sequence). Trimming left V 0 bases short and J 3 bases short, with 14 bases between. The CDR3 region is CASSIDRVRGDTEAFF. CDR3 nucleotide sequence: TGTGCCAGTAGTATAGATCGGGTCCGTGGGGACACTGAAGCTTTCTTT. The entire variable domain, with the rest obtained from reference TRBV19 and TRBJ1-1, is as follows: DGGITQSPKYLFRKEGQNVTLSCEQNLNHDAMYWYRQDPGQGLRLIYYSQIVNDFQKGDIAEGYSVSREKKESFPLTVTSAQKNPTAFYLCASSIDRVRGDTEAFFGQGTRLTVV.

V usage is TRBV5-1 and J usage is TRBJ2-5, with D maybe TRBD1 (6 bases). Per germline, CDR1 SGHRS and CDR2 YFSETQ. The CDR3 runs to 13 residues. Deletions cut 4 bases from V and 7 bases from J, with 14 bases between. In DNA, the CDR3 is TGCGCCAGCAGCGAAGACAGGTCGCGGACCCAGTACTTC. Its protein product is CASSEDRSRTQYF. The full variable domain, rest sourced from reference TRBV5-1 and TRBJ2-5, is KAGVTQTPRYLIKTRGQQVTLSCSPISGHRSVSWYQQTPGQGLQFLFEYFSETQRNKGNFPGRFSGRQFSNSRSEMNVSTLELGDSALYLCASSEDRSRTQYFGPGTRLLVL.

CDR3 region: CASTPGRLSSGNTIYF. In nucleotides, the CDR3 is TGCGCCAGCACCCCGGGACGCCTGAGCTCTGGAAACACCATATATTTT. V gene TRBV5-1 combines with J gene TRBJ1-3, with TRBD1 as a possible D gene (5 bases). The CDR3 covers 16 residues. Germline CDR1 is SGHRS and CDR2 is YFSETQ. Trimming cost V 6 bases and J 0 bases, with 16 bases left between them.

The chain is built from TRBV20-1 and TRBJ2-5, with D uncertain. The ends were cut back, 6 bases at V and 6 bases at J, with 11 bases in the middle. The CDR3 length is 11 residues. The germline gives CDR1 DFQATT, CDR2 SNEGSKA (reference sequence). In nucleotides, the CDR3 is TGCAGTGCCCTACACCTTCAGACCCAGTACTTC. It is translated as CSALHLQTQYF.

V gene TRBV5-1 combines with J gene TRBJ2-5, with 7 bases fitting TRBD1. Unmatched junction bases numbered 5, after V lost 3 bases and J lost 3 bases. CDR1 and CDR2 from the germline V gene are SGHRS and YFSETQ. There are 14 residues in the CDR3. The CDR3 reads CASSSGQAEETQYF. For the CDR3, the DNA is TGCGCCAGCAGCTCCGGACAGGCCGAAGAGACCCAGTACTTC.

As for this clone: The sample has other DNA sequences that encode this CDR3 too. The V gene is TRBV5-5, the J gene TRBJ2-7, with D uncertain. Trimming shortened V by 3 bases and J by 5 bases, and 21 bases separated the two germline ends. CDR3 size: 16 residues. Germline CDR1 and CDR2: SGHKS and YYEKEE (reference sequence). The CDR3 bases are TGTGCCAGCAGCTCCCTCGAGCTAGTCAGTCAGAACGAGCAGTACTTC. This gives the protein CASSSLELVSQNEQYF.

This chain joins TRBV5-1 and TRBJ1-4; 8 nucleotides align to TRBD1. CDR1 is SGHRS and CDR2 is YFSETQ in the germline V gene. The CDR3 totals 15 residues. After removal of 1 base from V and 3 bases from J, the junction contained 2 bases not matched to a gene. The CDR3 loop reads CASSLTGGPNEKLFF. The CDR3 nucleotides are TGCGCCAGCAGCTTGACAGGGGGTCCTAATGAAAAACTGTTTTTT.

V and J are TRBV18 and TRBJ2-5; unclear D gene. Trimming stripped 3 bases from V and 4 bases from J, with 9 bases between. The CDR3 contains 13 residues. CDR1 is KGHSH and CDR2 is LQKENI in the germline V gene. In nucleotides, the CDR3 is TGTGCCAGCTCACCCCCAGTAACAGAGACCCAGTACTTC. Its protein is CASSPPVTETQYF.

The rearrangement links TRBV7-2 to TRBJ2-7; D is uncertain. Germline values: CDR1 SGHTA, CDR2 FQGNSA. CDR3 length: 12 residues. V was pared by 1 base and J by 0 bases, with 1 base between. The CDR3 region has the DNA TGTGCCAGCAGCTTAGTCTCCTACGAGCAGTACTTC. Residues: CASSLVSYEQYF.

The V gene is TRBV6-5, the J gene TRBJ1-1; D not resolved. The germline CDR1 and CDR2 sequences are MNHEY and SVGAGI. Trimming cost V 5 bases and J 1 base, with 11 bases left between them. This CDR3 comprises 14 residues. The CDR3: CASSPLLGNTEAFF. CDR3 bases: TGTGCCAGCAGTCCCCTCTTGGGGAACACTGAAGCTTTCTTT.

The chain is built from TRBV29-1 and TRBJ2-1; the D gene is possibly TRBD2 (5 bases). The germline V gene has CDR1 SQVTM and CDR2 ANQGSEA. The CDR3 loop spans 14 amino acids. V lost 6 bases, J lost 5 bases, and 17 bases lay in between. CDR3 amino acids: CSVALVGSNNEQFF. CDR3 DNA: TGCAGCGTCGCATTAGTGGGGAGTAACAATGAGCAGTTCTTC.

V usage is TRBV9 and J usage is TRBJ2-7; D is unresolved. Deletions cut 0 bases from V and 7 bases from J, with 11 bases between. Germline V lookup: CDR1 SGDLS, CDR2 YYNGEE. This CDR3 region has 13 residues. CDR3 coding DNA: TGTGCCAGCAGCGTAGAGGGTCGAAGAGAGCAGTACTTC. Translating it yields CASSVEGRREQYF.

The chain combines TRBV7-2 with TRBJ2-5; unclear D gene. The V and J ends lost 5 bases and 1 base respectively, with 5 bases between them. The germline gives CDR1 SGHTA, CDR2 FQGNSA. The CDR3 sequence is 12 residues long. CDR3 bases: TGTGCCAGCAGCCTTTTCCAAGAGACCCAGTACTTC. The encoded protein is CASSLFQETQYF.

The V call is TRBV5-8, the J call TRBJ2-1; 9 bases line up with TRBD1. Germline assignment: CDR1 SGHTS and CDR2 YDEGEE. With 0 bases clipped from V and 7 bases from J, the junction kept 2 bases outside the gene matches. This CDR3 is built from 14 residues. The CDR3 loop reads CASSLGQGVNEQFF. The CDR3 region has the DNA TGTGCCAGCAGCTTGGGACAGGGGGTGAATGAGCAGTTCTTC. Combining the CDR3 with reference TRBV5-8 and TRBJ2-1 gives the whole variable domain EAGVTQSPTHLIKTRGQQATLRCSPISGHTSVYWYQQALGLGLQFLLWYDEGEERNRGNFPPRFSGRQFPNYSSELNVNALELEDSALYLCASSLGQGVNEQFFGPGTRLTVL.

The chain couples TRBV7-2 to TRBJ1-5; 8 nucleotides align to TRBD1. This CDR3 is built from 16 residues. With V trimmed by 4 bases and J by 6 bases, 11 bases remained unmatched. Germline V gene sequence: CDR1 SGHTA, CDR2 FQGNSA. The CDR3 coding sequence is TGTGCCAGCAGCTCTAAGGACAGGGTGAGCGGTCAGCCCCAGCATTTT. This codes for CASSSKDRVSGQPQHF. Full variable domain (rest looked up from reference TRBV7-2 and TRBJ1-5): GAGVSQSPSNKVTEKGKDVELRCDPISGHTALYWYRQSLGQGLEFLIYFQGNSAPDKSGLPSDRFSAERTGGSVSTLTIQRTQQEDSAVYLCASSSKDRVSGQPQHFGDGTRLSIL.

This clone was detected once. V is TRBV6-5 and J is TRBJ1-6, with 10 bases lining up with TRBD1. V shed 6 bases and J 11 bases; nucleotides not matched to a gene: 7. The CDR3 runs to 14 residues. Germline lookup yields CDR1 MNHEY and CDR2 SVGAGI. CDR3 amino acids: CASREGQGLPPLHF. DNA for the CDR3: TGTGCCAGCAGGGAGGGACAGGGGCTACCACCCCTCCACTTT.

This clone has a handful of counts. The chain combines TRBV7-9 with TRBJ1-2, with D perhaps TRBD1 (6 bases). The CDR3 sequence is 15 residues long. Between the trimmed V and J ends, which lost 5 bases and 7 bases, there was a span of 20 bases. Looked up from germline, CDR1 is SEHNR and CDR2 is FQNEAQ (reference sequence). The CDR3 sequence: CASSRQARLDRGYTF. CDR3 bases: TGTGCCAGCAGCCGACAGGCCCGGTTGGACCGTGGCTACACCTTC.

The CDR3 loop reads CASRKQGLRVNTEAFF. Here the CDR3 DNA reads TGTGCCAGCAGAAAACAGGGGCTGAGGGTGAACACTGAAGCTTTCTTT. The chain carries TRBV28 and TRBJ1-1; TRBD1 agrees at 7 bases. J gave up 0 bases and V 6 bases, and 10 bases lay outside the gene matches. Germline CDR1 and CDR2: MDHEN and SYDVKM. The CDR3 length is 16 residues.